This TCR beta chain was sequenced during a study of blood T cells in healthy people across ages. Across the whole study: When template switching was applied, about one barcoded beta molecule was captured per two T cells. General study results and limits: Naive CD4+ cells and diversity were both higher in long-lived donors than in aged donors.

As for this clonotype: Antigen specificity is unknown.

A second roughly 6 to 11 cycle PCR used barcoded and J-beta primers. MiXCR was run by TCRdb on the 5' RACE reads, yielding one entry per CDR3 protein. The table shows 780,000 or so distinct CDR3 sequences, with just over 55% occurring only once. Each sample had at least 6 million PBMCs isolated. Each sample provided at least 5.5 micrograms of extracted total RNA. CDR1 and CDR2 (germline): SGHTA, FQGNSA. The V gene lost 5 bases and the J gene lost 5 bases, with 21 bases spanning the gap. CDR3 length: 16 residues. The sequence was obtained from a man aged 35-49 years in good health. The source material was blood. The rearrangement joins TRBV7-2 to TRBJ1-2; the D gene is possibly TRBD1 (6 bases). CDR3 nucleotides: TGTGCCAGCAGCCTATCGGCGGGGGGGGCGGCATATGGCTACACCTTC. Its translation is CASSLSAGGAAYGYTF. Variable domain in full (rest from reference TRBV7-2 and TRBJ1-2): GAGVSQSPSNKVTEKGKDVELRCDPISGHTALYWYRQSLGQGLEFLIYFQGNSAPDKSGLPSDRFSAERTGGSVSTLTIQRTQQEDSAVYLCASSLSAGGAAYGYTFGSGTRLTVV.